Following are 29 T cell receptor beta chains from one sample sequenced in a study of human T cells and chemical hapten exposure. Each CDR3 protein gets one entry after TCRdb re-called the RACE reads with MiXCR. The table records 200,000 to 300,000 distinct CDR3 sequences, about 9.4% of them present only once. Time point in this sample: pre-sensitization, week 0. Indicated treatment: therapeutic diphenylcyclopropenone sensitization with weekly scalp DPC. The sequences come from whole blood, collected in connection with sensitization to the hapten diphenylcyclopropenone (DPC). These TCRs come from a woman aged 40 to 55 with alopecia areata. Some clones in this sample may be carry-over from other donors' samples.

This clonotype was recorded a few times. This rearrangement joins TRBV6-2 or TRBV6-3 to TRBJ2-4; 9 bases align to TRBD2. In germline, CDR1 is MNHEY, CDR2 SVGEGT. The ends lost 8 bases at V and 9 bases at J; junction bases unmatched: 14. The CDR3 consists of 15 residues. The CDR3 protein is CASAGGGGARIIQYF. In nucleotides, the CDR3 is TGTGCCAGCGCGGGAGGCGGGGGGGCCCGGATCATTCAGTACTTC.

This clonotype has at least ten counts. This chain links TRBV9 with TRBJ2-3; TRBD2 aligns across 11 bases. The junction had 9 bases not matched to a gene; V was cut back by 0 bases and J by 6 bases. Germline V gene data show CDR1 as SGDLS and CDR2 as YYNGEE. This CDR3 has 17 amino acids. The DNA of the CDR3 is TGTGCCAGCAGCGTAGGACTAGCGGGAATCCGGGGGGATACGCAGTATTTT. Translated: CASSVGLAGIRGDTQYF.

The chain is built from TRBV15 and TRBJ2-2, with 12 bases matching TRBD2. Germline CDR1 is LNHNV and CDR2 is YYDKDF (reference sequence). V gave up 5 bases and J gave up 5 bases; unmatched junction bases: 12. CDR3 length: 18 amino acids. CDR3 sequence (DNA): TGTGCCACCAGCTTCCAACCCGGACTAGCGGGATCGACCGGGGAGCTGTTTTTT. It encodes CATSFQPGLAGSTGELFF.

This clonotype was counted only a few times. The rearrangement links TRBV6-5 to TRBJ2-1; 7 nucleotides align to TRBD2. The CDR3 is made up of 13 amino acids. After removal of 6 bases from V and 6 bases from J, the junction contained 5 bases not matched to a gene. Germline V lookup: CDR1 MNHEY, CDR2 SVGAGI. The CDR3 region has the DNA TGTGCCAGCAGCTATGGACTAGTCAATGAGCAGTTCTTC. Its protein is CASSYGLVNEQFF.

This clonotype has more than one count but fewer than ten. This rearrangement joins TRBV6-5 to TRBJ2-3; TRBD2 might be the D (7 bases). This CDR3 comprises 16 residues. Germline CDR1 and CDR2: MNHEY and SVGAGI. V lost 2 bases and J 2 bases, leaving 14 bases between the germline ends. CDR3 region: CASSYVGGAVTDTQYF. Here the CDR3 DNA reads TGTGCCAGCAGTTACGTGGGGGGGGCCGTCACAGATACGCAGTATTTT.

This sequence joins TRBV28 and TRBJ2-5; D uncertain. The CDR3 is 14 residues long. Germline V gene data show CDR1 as MDHEN and CDR2 as SYDVKM. Trimming shortened V by 1 base and J by 7 bases, and 13 bases separated the two germline ends. DNA for the CDR3: TGTGCCAGCAGTTTATATACCCTGGGCTGGACCCAGTACTTC. Amino acids: CASSLYTLGWTQYF. Full variable domain (missing parts from reference TRBV28 and TRBJ2-5): DVKVTQSSRYLVKRTGEKVFLECVQDMDHENMFWYRQDPGLGLRLIYFSYDVKMKEKGDIPEGYSVSREKKERFSLILESASTNQTSMYLCASSLYTLGWTQYFGPGTRLLVL.

The genes are TRBV7-2 and TRBJ2-3; tentatively, D is TRBD2 (5 bases). Trimming cost V 3 bases and J 7 bases, with 11 bases left between them. Germline values: CDR1 SGHTA, CDR2 FQGNSA. The CDR3 extends over 13 amino acids. CDR3: CASSFGERHTQYF. The CDR3, as DNA: TGTGCCAGCAGCTTCGGGGAGCGTCATACGCAGTATTTT.

This clonotype occurred a few times. The V call is TRBV10-3, the J call TRBJ2-1, with D unclear. The V end lost 4 bases, the J end lost 6 bases, and 10 bases lay between the germline ends. CDR3 length: 13 residues. The germline V gene has CDR1 ENHRY and CDR2 SYGVKD. The CDR3 sequence: CAISVGLPNEQFF. CDR3 bases: TGTGCCATCAGTGTTGGTCTCCCCAATGAGCAGTTCTTC.

Only a few counts were recorded for this clonotype. CDR3 in amino acids: CASSFVTLGNTEAFF. The CDR3 region has the DNA TGTGCCAGCAGTTTCGTAACCCTAGGGAACACTGAAGCTTTCTTT. This chain joins TRBV28 and TRBJ1-1, with D unresolved. V lost 3 bases and J 1 base, leaving 12 bases between the germline ends. This CDR3 is 15 amino acids long. CDR1 is MDHEN, CDR2 SYDVKM, per germline.

This clonotype was seen more than once but under ten times. The gene calls are TRBV7-6 and TRBJ2-7; 11 positions agree with TRBD2. Germline V gene lookup returns CDR1 SGHVS and CDR2 FNYEAQ. This CDR3 comprises 17 residues. V was pared by 0 bases and J by 4 bases, with 8 bases of the junction left unmatched. CDR3 sequence: CASSLAVAASGRYEQYF. The DNA for the CDR3 is TGTGCCAGCAGCTTAGCGGTTGCGGCTAGCGGGAGGTACGAGCAGTACTTC.

The rearrangement links TRBV5-1 to TRBJ1-4; D is uncertain. Germline V gene lookup returns CDR1 SGHRS and CDR2 YFSETQ. V was cut by 4 bases and J by 0 bases, with 10 bases left in between. The CDR3 is 15 residues long. In DNA, the CDR3 is TGCGCCAGCAGCCCAACTGGGACAACTAATGAAAAACTGTTTTTT. Translation: CASSPTGTTNEKLFF.

This clonotype has a handful of counts. The chain recombines TRBV29-1 with TRBJ1-1; 9 nucleotides line up with TRBD1. Germline CDR1 is SQVTM and CDR2 is ANQGSEA. With V trimmed by 7 bases and J by 4 bases, 4 bases remained unmatched. The CDR3 is 12 amino acids. The CDR3 sequence: CSGGQGSTEAFF. CDR3 nucleotides: TGCAGCGGAGGACAGGGGAGCACTGAAGCTTTCTTT.

A few counts support this clonotype. The V and J genes are TRBV29-1 and TRBJ2-1; 8 nucleotides line up with TRBD2. Trimming at V came to 2 bases and at J to 6 bases, leaving 0 bases not matched to a gene. The germline gives CDR1 SQVTM, CDR2 ANQGSEA. The CDR3 sequence is 12 residues long. The CDR3: CSVEREGNEQFF. CDR3 bases: TGCAGCGTTGAACGGGAGGGCAATGAGCAGTTCTTC.

This clonotype came up a few times. The chain has TRBV3-2 and TRBJ2-1; TRBD2, the table's D call, lacks a check against the DNA. TRBV3-2 is labeled a pseudogene. The CDR3 length is 16 residues. The CDR3 reads CASSQASGPSYNEQFF. The CDR3 DNA reads TGTGCCAGCAGCCAAGCCAGCGGGCCTTCCTACAATGAGCAGTTCTTC.

Many counts were recorded for this clonotype. The chain combines TRBV12-3 or TRBV12-4 with TRBJ2-6, with a tentative D call TRBD1 (5 bases). The CDR3 covers 15 residues. With 1 base removed from V and 7 bases from J, the gap between germline ends came to 11 bases. The CDR3 spells CASSLGGPRANVLTF. Here the CDR3 DNA reads TGTGCCAGCAGTTTAGGGGGCCCGCGAGCCAACGTCCTGACTTTC.

This chain links TRBV6-5 with TRBJ1-5; weak D call: TRBD1 (5 bases). V was pared by 6 bases and J by 4 bases, with 16 bases between. Germline lookup yields CDR1 MNHEY and CDR2 SVGAGI. This CDR3 has 15 amino acids. For the CDR3, the DNA is TGTGCCAGCAGCCTCCGGGGCCTGGGGAATCAGCCCCAGCATTTT. It codes for CASSLRGLGNQPQHF.

This chain joins TRBV12-3 or TRBV12-4 and TRBJ2-5, with 7 positions matching TRBD2. This CDR3 contains 19 residues. The J segment lost 4 bases and the V segment lost 4 bases, leaving 21 bases of the junction unmatched. The chain's CDR3 is CASSSTSARRELKAETQYF. The CDR3 DNA is TGTGCCAGCAGTTCGACATCCGCCCGGCGGGAGTTAAAGGCAGAGACCCAGTACTTC.

This clonotype was detected only a few times. The rearrangement joins TRBV29-1 to TRBJ1-2; TRBD1 matches 9 bases. Germline V lookup: CDR1 SQVTM, CDR2 ANQGSEA. Trimming at V came to 6 bases and at J to 8 bases, leaving 10 bases not matched to a gene. The CDR3 loop spans 13 amino acids. The CDR3 DNA is TGCAGCGTCTCCACAGGGGGCGGAGGCGGCTACACCTTC. Translation: CSVSTGGGGGYTF.

The J gene is TRBJ1-2, the V gene TRBV7-9, with 8 bases matching TRBD1. The CDR3 is made up of 13 amino acids. CDR1 is SEHNR, CDR2 FQNEAQ, per germline (reference sequence). With 5 bases clipped from V and 8 bases from J, the junction kept 7 bases outside the gene matches. The CDR3 spells CASSRDRFWGYTF. The CDR3 DNA is TGTGCCAGCAGCAGGGACAGGTTTTGGGGCTACACCTTC.

The genes are TRBV7-2 and TRBJ2-7; 10 positions agree with TRBD2. CDR1 and CDR2 (germline): SGHTA, FQGNSA. V was clipped by 3 bases and J by 5 bases; unmatched bases: 4. The CDR3 covers 14 residues. As DNA, the CDR3 is TGTGCCAGCAGCTTCGCTAGCGGGAGCCACGAGCAGTACTTC. Translated: CASSFASGSHEQYF.

The chain has TRBV11-2 and TRBJ2-1; D may match TRBD1 or TRBD2 (5 bases each). Germline V lookup: CDR1 SGHAT, CDR2 FQNNGV. This CDR3 has 14 amino acids. Trimming shortened V by 3 bases and J by 8 bases, and 14 bases separated the two germline ends. The CDR3 protein is CASSFRGDPDEQFF. In DNA, the CDR3 is TGTGCCAGCAGCTTCCGGGGCGATCCGGATGAGCAGTTCTTC.

A note on this clonotype: This clone may be a read error of a much larger clone one base away. The missing conserved phenylalanine or tryptophan at the end of this CDR3 makes a read error likely. The chain is built from TRBV29-1 and TRBJ2-7, with a possible D match to TRBD2 (6 bases). Trimming removed 8 bases from V and 2 bases from J, with 25 bases in between. The CDR3 contains 16 residues. Looked up from germline, CDR1 is SQVTM and CDR2 is ANQGSEA. The CDR3, as DNA: TGCAGCCTGCCCCCGCGGAGGGCTGACGGCCCCTACGAGCAGTACTCC. Its protein is CSLPPRRADGPYEQYS.

The J gene is TRBJ2-7, the V gene TRBV7-9; D could derive from TRBD1 or TRBD2 (5 bases each). CDR1 is SEHNR, CDR2 FQNEAQ, per germline (reference sequence). V was cut by 0 bases and J by 5 bases, with 14 bases left in between. The CDR3 loop spans 15 amino acids. CDR3 region: CASSLAGVRDHEQYF. The CDR3, as DNA: TGTGCCAGCAGCTTAGCGGGGGTAAGAGATCACGAGCAGTACTTC.

This clonotype was seen a handful of times. This sequence joins TRBV5-8 and TRBJ1-2; the D is unclear. In germline, CDR1 is SGHTS, CDR2 YDEGEE. V shed 5 bases and J shed 6 bases, with 20 bases lying between them. CDR3 size: 15 residues. CDR3 in amino acids: CASSFSLSGRNGYTF. CDR3 coding DNA: TGTGCCAGCAGTTTTTCATTATCGGGGAGGAATGGCTACACCTTC.

This clonotype was recorded many times. The chain links TRBV27 to TRBJ2-5; no clear D. Germline V CDR1 and CDR2: MNHEY, SMNVEV (reference sequence). The CDR3 has 13 amino acids. V dropped 5 bases and J dropped 3 bases, with 10 bases sitting between them. The CDR3 bases are TGTGCCAGCAGTAGGTCAACGGAAGAGACCCAGTACTTC. This translates into CASSRSTEETQYF.

This clonotype has just a few counts. This chain connects TRBV10-3 to TRBJ2-2; D is uncertain. CDR1 is ENHRY, CDR2 SYGVKD, per germline. The CDR3 sequence is 15 residues long. V lost 0 bases and J 3 bases, leaving 8 bases between the germline ends. In nucleotides, the CDR3 is TGTGCCATCAGTGAGTCAGGGCGCGACACCGGGGAGCTGTTTTTT. The encoded protein is CAISESGRDTGELFF.

The gene calls are TRBV29-1 and TRBJ2-7; D call uncertain. Germline assignment: CDR1 SQVTM and CDR2 ANQGSEA. CDR3 length: 13 residues. Deletions cut 4 bases from V and 0 bases from J, with 10 bases between. CDR3 nucleotides: TGCAGCGTTGCCCGCCGCCTCTCCTACGAGCAGTACTTC. This encodes CSVARRLSYEQYF.

The chain joins TRBV29-1 to TRBJ2-3; D uncertain. CDR1 and CDR2 from the germline V gene are SQVTM and ANQGSEA. Trimming shortened V by 0 bases and J by 1 base, and 11 bases separated the two germline ends. This CDR3 spans 15 amino acids. The chain's CDR3 is CSVEESTHRTDTQYF. CDR3 coding DNA: TGCAGCGTTGAAGAGAGTACGCATCGCACAGATACGCAGTATTTT.

This clonotype was seen only a few times. This chain connects TRBV4-1 to TRBJ2-1, with D maybe TRBD1 (6 bases). V lost 3 bases and J lost 9, with 21 bases in between. This CDR3 has 16 amino acids. Germline V gives CDR1 MGHRA, CDR2 YSYEKL. The CDR3 DNA reads TGCGCCAGCAGCCACACTTTACAACAGGGTCGTGGTGAGCAGTTCTTC. This codes for CASSHTLQQGRGEQFF.